These 23 T cell receptor beta chains came from one sample sequenced in a study of cytotoxic CD8 clonotypes in ibrutinib-treated CLL. Sequencing was performed with immunoSEQ multiplex PCR; in TCRdb, only in-frame clones are kept and a portion is missing. The table lists around 300,000 clones, around four fifths of them singletons. The sample consisted of PBMCs, taken before ibrutinib treatment. The receptors were sampled from a human donor with chronic lymphocytic leukemia.

The rearrangement joins TRBV11-2 to TRBJ1-1; 7 positions agree with TRBD1. After removal of 5 bases from V and 0 bases from J, the junction contained 15 bases not matched to a gene. The CDR3 is 18 amino acids. Per germline, CDR1 SGHAT and CDR2 FQNNGV. The CDR3 is CASSRGQARGYMNTEAFF. CDR3 sequence (DNA): TGTGCCAGCAGCCGGGGACAAGCCAGGGGGTATATGAACACTGAAGCTTTCTTT.

The chain joins TRBV27 to TRBJ2-2; 10 bases fit TRBD2. The CDR3 is 17 amino acids. V gave up 4 bases and J gave up 4 bases; unmatched junction bases: 9. From germline, CDR1 is MNHEY and CDR2 SMNVEV (reference sequence). CDR3 nucleotide sequence: TGTGCCAGCAGTTCGACACCGGGACTAGCGAGCACCGGGGAGCTGTTTTTT. Amino acids: CASSSTPGLASTGELFF.

V usage is TRBV30 and J usage is TRBJ2-4; 11 positions agree with TRBD1. The V gene's germline CDR1 is GTSNPN and CDR2 SVGIG (reference sequence). The junction had 5 bases not matched to a gene; V was cut back by 3 bases and J by 7 bases. This CDR3 has 14 residues. The CDR3 loop is CAWSRGQGANIQYF. The DNA for the CDR3 is TGTGCCTGGAGCCGAGGACAGGGGGCGAACATTCAGTACTTC.

The gene calls are TRBV4-3 and TRBJ2-2; TRBD2 matches at 12 bases. The ends lost 1 base at V and 7 bases at J; junction bases unmatched: 16. Germline CDR1 reads LGHNA; CDR2 reads YSLEER. The CDR3 consists of 20 residues. CDR3 loop: CASSQAAGLAGLPVGGELFF. In DNA, the CDR3 is TGCGCCAGCAGCCAAGCCGCGGGACTAGCGGGTCTTCCGGTCGGCGGGGAGCTGTTTTTT.

The gene calls are TRBV19 and TRBJ2-7; no clear D. The CDR3 length is 14 residues. The germline V and J ends were trimmed by 2 bases and 0 bases, with 8 bases remaining between them. Germline V gives CDR1 LNHDA, CDR2 SQIVND (reference sequence). The CDR3 protein is CASSISADSYEQYF. Written as DNA, the CDR3 is TGTGCCAGTAGTATATCTGCGGACTCCTACGAGCAGTACTTC.

This clone was seen a handful of times. V gene TRBV6-1 combines with J gene TRBJ1-2; D is unclear. The V end was cut by 6 bases, the J end by 1 base, with 9 bases between. Looked up from germline, CDR1 is MNHNS and CDR2 is SASEGT. The CDR3 is 13 amino acids. CDR3 bases: TGTGCCAGCAGAAAAGGGAATAACTATGGCTACACCTTC. Translating gives CASRKGNNYGYTF.

As regards this clone: The sample holds other DNA sequences that translate to the same CDR3. The V call is TRBV27, the J call TRBJ2-7; D is perhaps TRBD1 or TRBD2 (5 bases each). Germline loops: CDR1 MNHEY, CDR2 SMNVEV (reference sequence). Deletions cut 5 bases from V and 1 base from J, with 15 bases between. The CDR3 spans 15 residues. The CDR3 nucleotides are TGTGCCAGCAGTCCGAGGGGTAGAAGTTCCTACGAGCAGTACTTC. It codes for CASSPRGRSSYEQYF.

J is TRBJ2-7 and V is TRBV30; 9 positions agree with TRBD1. The junction had 6 bases not matched to a gene; V was cut back by 6 bases and J by 0 bases. CDR1 is GTSNPN and CDR2 is SVGIG in the germline V gene (reference sequence). The CDR3 has 14 residues. The CDR3 loop is CACHGQGSSYEQYF. The CDR3 DNA reads as TGTGCCTGCCACGGACAGGGGAGCTCCTACGAGCAGTACTTC.

A remark on this clone: A much larger clonotype is one base distant, so this may be a read error. The same CDR3 is also encoded by other DNA sequences in this sample. The chain is built from TRBV2 and TRBJ1-5; 9 bases are a match to TRBD1. V lost 6 bases, J lost 1 base, and 1 base stayed unmatched. This CDR3 has 14 amino acids. CDR1 SNHLY and CDR2 FYNNEI come from the germline V gene. The CDR3 coding sequence is TGTGCCAGCAGAGGGACAGGGAGCAATCAGCCCCAGCATTTT. Its protein is CASRGTGSNQPQHF.

This sequence joins TRBV9 and TRBJ2-4; no definite D call. V dropped 3 bases and J dropped 8 bases, with 15 bases sitting between them. Germline CDR1 is SGDLS and CDR2 is YYNGEE. This CDR3 contains 14 residues. CDR3 sequence reads: CASSADGLSDIQYF. CDR3 nucleotides: TGTGCCAGCAGCGCAGACGGTTTATCAGACATTCAGTACTTC. Complete variable domain (other parts from reference TRBV9 and TRBJ2-4): DSGVTQTPKHLITATGQRVTLRCSPRSGDLSVYWYQQSLDQGLQFLIQYYNGEERAKGNILERFSAQQFPDLHSELNLSSLELGDSALYFCASSADGLSDIQYFGAGTRLSVL.

The table lists this clone with a few counts. V usage is TRBV11-2 and J usage is TRBJ2-7; D is ambiguous. Germline-derived CDR1 and CDR2 are SGHAT and FQNNGV. The CDR3 runs 11 residues. V was shortened by 4 bases and J by 1 base, with 2 bases between the two germline ends. The CDR3 here is CASSWSYEQYF. CDR3 bases: TGTGCCAGCAGCTGGTCCTACGAGCAGTACTTC.

The chain employs TRBV7-9 and TRBJ2-3; D not certain. This CDR3 region has 13 residues. V was trimmed by 0 bases and J by 6 bases, leaving 7 bases between them. Germline V gene lookup returns CDR1 SEHNR and CDR2 FQNEAQ (reference sequence). CDR3 coding DNA: TGTGCCAGCAGCTTAGCAGGTGTGGATACGCAGTATTTT. Translation gives CASSLAGVDTQYF.

The V and J genes are TRBV5-4 and TRBJ1-2, with a tentative D call TRBD1 (5 bases). Between the trimmed V and J ends, which lost 4 bases and 1 base, there was a span of 17 bases. Germline values: CDR1 SGHNT, CDR2 YYREEE (reference sequence). The CDR3 is made up of 16 amino acids. The DNA for the CDR3 is TGTGCCAGCAGCCCAATCACTAGACAGAATAACTATGGCTACACCTTC. It encodes CASSPITRQNNYGYTF.

This chain links TRBV5-4 with TRBJ2-2; 7 bases map to TRBD2. The CDR3 length is 14 residues. In germline, CDR1 is SGHNT, CDR2 YYREEE (reference sequence). V was pared by 4 bases and J by 3 bases, with 3 bases of the junction left unmatched. CDR3 bases: TGTGCCAGCAGCCCCGGGAGGCACACCGGGGAGCTGTTTTTT. Encoded protein: CASSPGRHTGELFF.

The rearrangement joins TRBV7-9 to TRBJ1-3; D not certain. CDR1 is SEHNR and CDR2 is FQNEAQ in the germline V gene (reference sequence). Trimming removed 6 bases from V and 0 bases from J, with 12 bases in between. This CDR3 has 15 residues. CDR3 bases: TGTGCCAGCAGTGGCCGTGTAAGCTCTGGAAACACCATATATTTT. Protein sequence: CASSGRVSSGNTIYF.

The V and J genes are TRBV30 and TRBJ1-2, with 9 bases that match TRBD1. Germline V lookup: CDR1 GTSNPN, CDR2 SVGIG (reference sequence). Germline trimming cut 5 bases from V and 5 bases from J; bases unmatched to any gene: 6. This CDR3 has 13 amino acids. CDR3 loop: CAWATGGDYGYTF. DNA of the CDR3: TGTGCCTGGGCAACAGGGGGCGATTATGGCTACACCTTC.

This clone has only one observation. The germline gene is not matched at one end of the junction; a read error may be the cause. The chain couples TRBV29-1 to TRBJ2-7; 8 bases are shared with TRBD1. CDR1 is SQVTM and CDR2 is ANQGSEA in the germline V gene. This CDR3 comprises 12 residues. The chain's CDR3 is CSVEGQGREQYF. The CDR3, as DNA: TGCAGCGTGGAAGGACAGGGAAGGGAGCAGTACTTC.

CDR3 sequence: CASSGLAGAYEQYF. CDR3 sequence (DNA): TGTGCCAGCAGCGGACTAGCGGGAGCTTACGAGCAGTACTTC. This chain joins TRBV4-2 and TRBJ2-7; 13 bases fit TRBD2. CDR3 size: 14 residues. CDR1 is LGHNA, CDR2 YNFKEQ, per germline. Trimming took 5 bases from V and 4 from J; bases not matched to a gene: 2.

In this sample, this clone turned up once. The chain joins TRBV28 to TRBJ2-2, with D perhaps TRBD1 (6 bases). Germline V CDR1 and CDR2: MDHEN, SYDVKM. This CDR3 comprises 15 residues. Trimming removed 5 bases from V and 1 base from J, with 11 bases in between. CDR3 loop: CASSPGTMNTGELFF. For the CDR3, the DNA is TGTGCCAGCAGTCCCGGGACAATGAACACCGGGGAGCTGTTTTTT.

This clone was observed a few times. The chain joins TRBV28 to TRBJ1-5; D is undetermined. V was cut by 3 bases and J by 3 bases, with 9 bases left in between. CDR1 MDHEN and CDR2 SYDVKM come from the germline V gene. This CDR3 region has 14 residues. As DNA, the CDR3 is TGTGCCAGCAGTTTTACAGAGCTCAATCAGCCCCAGCATTTT. The encoded protein is CASSFTELNQPQHF. Supplemented by reference TRBV28 and TRBJ1-5, the full variable domain reads DVKVTQSSRYLVKRTGEKVFLECVQDMDHENMFWYRQDPGLGLRLIYFSYDVKMKEKGDIPEGYSVSREKKERFSLILESASTNQTSMYLCASSFTELNQPQHFGDGTRLSIL.

This rearrangement joins TRBV18 to TRBJ1-1; no reliable D call. There are 13 residues in the CDR3. Germline lookup yields CDR1 KGHSH and CDR2 LQKENI. Trimming shortened V by 6 bases and J by 0 bases, and 8 bases separated the two germline ends. In nucleotides, the CDR3 is TGTGCCAGCTCCAGCGTAATGAACACTGAAGCTTTCTTT. Its protein product is CASSSVMNTEAFF.

The chain employs TRBV27 and TRBJ1-5, with a weak D call TRBD1 (6 bases). The CDR3 runs to 16 residues. V lost 2 bases and J lost 0, with 11 bases in between. Germline V gives CDR1 MNHEY, CDR2 SMNVEV (reference sequence). The chain's CDR3 is CASSLHGQSSNQPQHF. The CDR3, as DNA: TGTGCCAGCAGTTTACACGGACAGAGTAGCAATCAGCCCCAGCATTTT.

This chain joins TRBV4-1 and TRBJ2-3; no firm D call. V was pared by 1 base and J by 3 bases, with 8 bases between. This CDR3 is 14 amino acids long. Per germline, CDR1 MGHRA and CDR2 YSYEKL. The CDR3 loop reads CASSQGAYTDTQYF. CDR3 DNA sequence: TGCGCCAGCAGCCAAGGGGCGTATACAGATACGCAGTATTTT.